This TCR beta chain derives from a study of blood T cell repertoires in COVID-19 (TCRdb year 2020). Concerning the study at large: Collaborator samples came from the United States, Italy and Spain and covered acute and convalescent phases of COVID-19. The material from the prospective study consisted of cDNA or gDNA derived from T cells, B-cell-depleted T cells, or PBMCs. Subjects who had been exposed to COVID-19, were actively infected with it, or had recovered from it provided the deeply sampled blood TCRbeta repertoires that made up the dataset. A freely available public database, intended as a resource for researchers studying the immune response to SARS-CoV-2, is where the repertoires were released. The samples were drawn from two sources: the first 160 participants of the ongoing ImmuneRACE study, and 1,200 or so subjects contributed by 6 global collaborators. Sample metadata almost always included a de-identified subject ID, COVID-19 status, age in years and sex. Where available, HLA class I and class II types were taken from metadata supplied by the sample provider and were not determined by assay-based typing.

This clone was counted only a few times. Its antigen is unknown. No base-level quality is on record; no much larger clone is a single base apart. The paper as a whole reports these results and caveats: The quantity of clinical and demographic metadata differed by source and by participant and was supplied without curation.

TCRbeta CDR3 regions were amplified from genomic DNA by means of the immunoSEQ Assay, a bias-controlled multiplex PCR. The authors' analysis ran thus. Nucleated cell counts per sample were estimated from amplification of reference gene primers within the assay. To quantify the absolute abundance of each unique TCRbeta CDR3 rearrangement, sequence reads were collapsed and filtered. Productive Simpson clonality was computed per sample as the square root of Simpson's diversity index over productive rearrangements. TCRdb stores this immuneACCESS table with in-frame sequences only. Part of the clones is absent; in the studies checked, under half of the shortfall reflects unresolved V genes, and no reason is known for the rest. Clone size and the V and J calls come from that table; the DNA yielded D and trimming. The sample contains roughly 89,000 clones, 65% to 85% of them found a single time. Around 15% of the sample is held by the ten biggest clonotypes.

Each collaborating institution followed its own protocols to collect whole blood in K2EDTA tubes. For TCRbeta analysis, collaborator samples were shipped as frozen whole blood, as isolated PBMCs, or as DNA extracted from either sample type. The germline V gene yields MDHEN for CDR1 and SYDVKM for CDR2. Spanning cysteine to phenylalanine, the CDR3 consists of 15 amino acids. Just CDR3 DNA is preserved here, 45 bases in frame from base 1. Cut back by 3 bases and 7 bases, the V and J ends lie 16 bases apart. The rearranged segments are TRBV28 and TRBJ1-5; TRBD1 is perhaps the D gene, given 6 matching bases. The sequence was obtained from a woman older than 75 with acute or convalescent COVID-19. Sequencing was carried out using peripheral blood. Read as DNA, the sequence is TGTGCCAGCAGTTTGCGGCAGGGGTGGCTGCAGCCCCAGCATTTT. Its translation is CASSLRQGWLQPQHF.